This TCR beta chain was sequenced in a study of blood T cells in healthy people across ages. CDR1 is MDHEN and CDR2 is SYDVKM in the germline V gene. V was clipped by 6 bases and J by 5 bases; unmatched bases: 15. The CDR3 spans 16 residues. A J-beta primer mix and a sample-barcoded 5' primer were used in a second PCR of roughly 7 to 12 cycles. TCRdb re-called the 5' RACE reads with MiXCR, one entry per CDR3 protein. The table includes 800,000 to 1,300,000 distinct CDR3 sequences, less than 25% detected once. This sample also belongs to another study, concerning T cells of mothers and their children. Turning to that study: Each mother gave over 9 million TCR beta CDR3 reads; each child, several million.

The sample comprised blood. The sequence derives from a girl aged 2 to 9 in good health. V and J are TRBV28 and TRBJ2-5; 7 bases are a match to TRBD1. DNA for the CDR3: TGTGCCAGCAGCCATCACGGCAGGGGGATTACGGAGACCCAGTACTTC. Translating it yields CASSHHGRGITETQYF.